This T cell receptor beta chain was documented in a study of blood T cells in healthy people across ages. The CDR3 runs 15 residues. The germline V gene has CDR1 MDHEN and CDR2 SYDVKM. With 6 bases clipped from V and 3 bases from J, the junction kept 10 bases outside the gene matches. For the second PCR, which ran for about 6 to 11 cycles, a sample-barcoded 5' primer and a J-beta primer mix were used. TCRdb used MiXCR to reprocess the 5' RACE reads, holding one entry per CDR3 protein. The sample consists of some 1.5 million distinct CDR3 sequences, 28% of them appearing once. The source of this sequence is a woman under 40 in good health. The chain links TRBV28 to TRBJ2-7; TRBD1 agrees at 8 bases. Sequencing used blood. CDR3 sequence: CASSRLGTGSYEQYF. CDR3 nucleotides: TGTGCCAGCAGCCGCCTCGGGACAGGAAGCTACGAGCAGTACTTC.